The clone carrying this T cell receptor (beta chain) has more than one count but fewer than ten. Authors' processing steps: Reference gene primer amplification yielded estimated nucleated cell counts. Data came from immunoSEQ multiplex PCR; TCRdb stores just in-frame clones and leaves some out. V and J calls and clone size come straight from that table; D and trimming were deduced from the DNA. The sample records about 230,000 clones, 65% to 90% being singletons. These data are taken from a study of blood T cell repertoires in COVID-19. Study context: Acute and convalescent COVID-19 specimens originated in the United States, Italy and Spain. Sample material is recorded as cDNA or gDNA derived from T cells, B-cell-depleted T cells, or PBMCs.

This CDR3 has 14 residues. Trimming pared 0 bases from V and 6 bases from J, leaving 9 bases between. Germline CDR1 and CDR2: SGDLS and YYNGEE. Recruited during active infection, patients (from Seattle) were subsequently followed longitudinally. Sample: peripheral blood. The rearrangement uses TRBV9 and TRBJ2-2; D not resolved. This TCR was recovered from a middle-aged man with COVID-19, enrolled during active disease. In DNA, the CDR3 is TGTGCCAGCAGCGTAGTCACCAGTTCCGGGGAGCTGTTTTTT. Its translation is CASSVVTSSGELFF.